One and the same sample provided the 5 T cell receptor beta chains below, sequenced in a study of T cells in Graves' hyperthyroidism and ophthalmopathy. TCR beta CDR3 sequences were amplified from RNA transcripts. The TCR CDR3 was amplified in a first-round RT-PCR using the HTBI primer set. TCRdb reprocessed the multiplex PCR reads via MiXCR and lists one record per CDR3 protein. The sample has approximately 560,000 distinct CDR3 sequences; about 15% are singletons. The sample consisted of blood. These receptors were obtained from a woman aged 25 to 39 with Graves' hyperthyroidism.

This clonotype was recorded a few times. The V and J genes are TRBV18 and TRBJ2-3; D not certain. The CDR3 is made up of 16 amino acids. V lost 1 base and J lost 2, with 13 bases in between. Germline V gives CDR1 KGHSH, CDR2 LQKENI. Here the CDR3 DNA reads TGTGCCAGCTCACCACGCCAGGAACGGGCCACAGATACGCAGTATTTT. Its translation is CASSPRQERATDTQYF. The full variable domain, with the rest looked up from reference TRBV18 and TRBJ2-3, is NAGVMQNPRHLVRRRGQEARLRCSPMKGHSHVYWYRQLPEEGLKFMVYLQKENIIDESGMPKERFSAEFPKEGPSILRIQQVVRGDSAAYFCASSPRQERATDTQYFGPGTRLTVL.

In its sample, this clonotype was seen a few times. V usage is TRBV20-1 and J usage is TRBJ2-1; D is possibly TRBD1 (6 bases). The CDR3 is made up of 15 amino acids. From germline, CDR1 is DFQATT and CDR2 SNEGSKA (reference sequence). V lost 5 bases to trimming and J lost 2 bases, with 16 bases between them. The CDR3: CSARRAGVPYNEQFF. CDR3 coding DNA: TGCAGTGCTCGACGGGCAGGGGTCCCCTACAATGAGCAGTTCTTC.

This clonotype was seen many times. The rearrangement joins TRBV3-1 to TRBJ2-1, with 11 bases lining up with TRBD2. This CDR3 contains 16 residues. Germline values: CDR1 LGHDT, CDR2 YNNKEL (reference sequence). After removal of 3 bases from V and 7 bases from J, the junction contained 8 bases not matched to a gene. The CDR3 coding sequence is TGTGCCAGCAGCCAGACGCGACTAGCGGGAAAGAATGAGCAGTTCTTC. This translates into CASSQTRLAGKNEQFF.

This clonotype has ten or more counts. The chain is built from TRBV6-5 and TRBJ2-7; D is possibly TRBD2 (7 bases). Germline assignment: CDR1 MNHEY and CDR2 SVGAGI. Trimming stripped 2 bases from V and 9 bases from J, with 20 bases between. CDR3 length equals 15 residues. The CDR3 DNA sequence: TGTGCCAGCAGTTACCCCCGGGGGCGGGAGAGTGCGCAGTACTTC. Encoded protein: CASSYPRGRESAQYF.

A few counts support this clonotype. This chain links TRBV14 with TRBJ1-1, with D maybe TRBD1 (6 bases). Germline V gene lookup returns CDR1 SGHDN and CDR2 FVKESK. The CDR3 consists of 13 residues. V lost 4 bases and J 10 bases, leaving 16 bases between the germline ends. CDR3 nucleotides: TGTGCCAGCAGCCCATATCCGGGACAAGGAGCTTTCTTT. Its translation: CASSPYPGQGAFF. The full variable domain, completed using reference TRBV14 and TRBJ1-1, is EAGVTQFPSHSVIEKGQTVTLRCDPISGHDNLYWYRRVMGKEIKFLLHFVKESKQDESGMPNNRFLAERTGGTYSTLKVQPAELEDSGVYFCASSPYPGQGAFFGQGTRLTVV.